What follows describes a single TCR beta chain. Its antigen is still unknown. This specimen belongs to a study of shared clonotypes between healthy human individuals. In the study overall: Per donor, CD8 memory used one plate, CD8 naive used two, CD4 memory used three and CD4 naive used three.

Some clones are missing from TCRdb's copy, which holds only in-frame ones; the method was immunoSEQ multiplex PCR. This sample has about 2.5 million clones, with around 93% found just once. General observations from the study: The naive CD4 repertoires of a few donors were compared, and roughly 5% of clonotypes were shared.

CDR1 is SGHDT and CDR2 is YYEEEE in the germline V gene. J gave up 3 bases and V 5 bases, and 11 bases lay outside the gene matches. The CDR3 sequence is 16 residues long. This clonotype was obtained from a man between 18 and 29 years old in good health. Some clones in this sample may be carry-over from other donors' samples. The rearrangement links TRBV5-6 to TRBJ2-7; 10 bases map to TRBD2. Specimen: naive CD4+ T cells from PBMCs. Subset specified: CD45RA+ positively selected. The CDR3 sequence is CASRSTGTSVHYEQYF. CDR3 DNA sequence: TGTGCCAGCAGATCAACCGGGACTAGCGTACACTACGAGCAGTACTTC.